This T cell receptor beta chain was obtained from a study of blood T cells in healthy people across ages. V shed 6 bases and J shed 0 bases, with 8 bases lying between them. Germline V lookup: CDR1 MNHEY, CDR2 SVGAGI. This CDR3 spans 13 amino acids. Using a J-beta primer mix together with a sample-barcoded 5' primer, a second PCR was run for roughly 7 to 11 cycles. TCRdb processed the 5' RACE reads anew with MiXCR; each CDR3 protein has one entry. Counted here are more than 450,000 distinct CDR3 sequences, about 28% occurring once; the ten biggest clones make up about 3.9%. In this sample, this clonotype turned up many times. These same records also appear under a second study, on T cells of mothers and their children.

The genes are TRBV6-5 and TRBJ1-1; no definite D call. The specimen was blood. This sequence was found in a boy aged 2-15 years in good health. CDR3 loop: CASRLSLNTEAFF. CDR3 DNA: TGTGCCAGCAGACTCTCCCTGAACACTGAAGCTTTCTTT.